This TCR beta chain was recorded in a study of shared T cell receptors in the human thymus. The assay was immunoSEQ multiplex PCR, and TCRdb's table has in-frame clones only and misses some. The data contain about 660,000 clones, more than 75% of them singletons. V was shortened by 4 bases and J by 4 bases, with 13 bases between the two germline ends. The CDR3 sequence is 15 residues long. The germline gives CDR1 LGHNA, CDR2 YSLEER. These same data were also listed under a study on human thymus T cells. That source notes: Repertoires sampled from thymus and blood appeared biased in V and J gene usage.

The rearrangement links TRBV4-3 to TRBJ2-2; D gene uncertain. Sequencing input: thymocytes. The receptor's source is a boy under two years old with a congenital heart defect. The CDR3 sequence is CASSLTGATTGELFF. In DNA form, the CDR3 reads TGCGCCAGCAGCCTTACGGGTGCGACCACCGGGGAGCTGTTTTTT.